These T cell receptor beta chains were read from a single sample in a study of T cell responses to AZD1222 COVID-19 vaccine. TCRdb's copy holds only in-frame clones and misses some; the assay was immunoSEQ multiplex PCR. The top ten hold roughly 4.5% of the sample, which has about 130,000 clones, roughly 90% seen once. The sample in question was peripheral blood, obtained on day 0 of AZD1222 vaccination. These receptors all come from an adult in good health. CDR3s include the opening cysteine and the closing phenylalanine or tryptophan. D genes are given only for firm matches. Rows give clone size only sometimes, using once, few, many, or a class for an expanded clone.

abundance: -; v_gene: TRBV4-1; j_gene: TRBJ2-1; d_gene: -; CDR3nt: TGCGCCAGCAGCCAAGATATCGGCAGGTACAATGAGCAGTTCTTC; CDR3aa: CASSQDIGRYNEQFF
abundance: -; v_gene: TRBV5-1; j_gene: TRBJ2-7; d_gene: TRBD1; CDR3nt: TGCGCCAGCAGCTTGGGAGGACAGGGGGCTCACGAGCAGTACTTC; CDR3aa: CASSLGGQGAHEQYF
abundance: -; v_gene: TRBV10-3; j_gene: TRBJ2-6; d_gene: -; CDR3nt: TGTGCCATCAGCACCCCATCACAGGGCTCTGGGGCCAACGTCCTGACTTTC; CDR3aa: CAISTPSQGSGANVLTF
abundance: -; v_gene: TRBV20-1; j_gene: TRBJ2-7; d_gene: TRBD2; CDR3nt: TGCAGTGCTAGTCCGGGACTAGCACTCTACGAGCAGTACTTC; CDR3aa: CSASPGLALYEQYF
abundance: -; v_gene: TRBV14; j_gene: TRBJ1-4; d_gene: -; CDR3nt: TGTGCCAGCAGCCAAGGGGGGCCCGGGACCCGATCTAATGAAAAACTGTTTTTT; CDR3aa: CASSQGGPGTRSNEKLFF
abundance: -; v_gene: TRBV5-1; j_gene: TRBJ2-6; d_gene: TRBD1; CDR3nt: TGCGCCAGCAGCCCGCTAGGGACAGGCTCCTCTGGGGCCAACGTCCTGACTTTC; CDR3aa: CASSPLGTGSSGANVLTF
abundance: -; v_gene: TRBV9; j_gene: TRBJ1-6; d_gene: TRBD1; CDR3nt: TGTGCCAGCAGCGTCGGACAGGGTAACTCACCCCTCCACTTT; CDR3aa: CASSVGQGNSPLHF
abundance: -; v_gene: TRBV11-2; j_gene: TRBJ2-4; d_gene: -; CDR3nt: TGTGCCAGCAGCCCCCGACAGGACGGCATTCAGTACTTC; CDR3aa: CASSPRQDGIQYF
abundance: -; v_gene: TRBV28; j_gene: TRBJ1-2; d_gene: -; CDR3nt: TGTGCCAGCAGTTTTCCTAGGGTTGGGAACTATGGCTACACCTTC; CDR3aa: CASSFPRVGNYGYTF
abundance: -; v_gene: TRBV7-9; j_gene: TRBJ1-2; d_gene: TRBD1; CDR3nt: TGTGCCAGCAGCTTCCGGGACAGGGCAAGTGGGTACTATGGCTACACCTTC; CDR3aa: CASSFRDRASGYYGYTF
abundance: -; v_gene: TRBV12-3/TRBV12-4; j_gene: TRBJ2-7; d_gene: TRBD2; CDR3nt: TGTGCCAGCAGGACTAGCGGAATCTACGAGCAGTACTTC; CDR3aa: CASRTSGIYEQYF
abundance: -; v_gene: TRBV28; j_gene: TRBJ1-1; d_gene: -; CDR3nt: TGTGCCAGCAGTTCTCAAACCCAAGGGAACACTGAAGCTTTCTTT; CDR3aa: CASSSQTQGNTEAFF
abundance: -; v_gene: TRBV24-1; j_gene: TRBJ2-2; d_gene: TRBD2; CDR3nt: TGTGCCACCAGTGATCCTCGAGGGACTAGCGGGAGGTCCGGGGAGCTGTTTTTT; CDR3aa: CATSDPRGTSGRSGELFF
abundance: -; v_gene: TRBV18; j_gene: TRBJ2-7; d_gene: -; CDR3nt: TGTGCCAGCTCACCATTGGTCTCCTACGAGCAGTACTTC; CDR3aa: CASSPLVSYEQYF
abundance: -; v_gene: TRBV30; j_gene: TRBJ2-6; d_gene: -; CDR3nt: TGTGCCTGGACCCCTCATACGGAGGGGGCCAACGTCCTGACTTTC; CDR3aa: CAWTPHTEGANVLTF
abundance: -; v_gene: TRBV5-8; j_gene: TRBJ2-3; d_gene: TRBD2; CDR3nt: TGTGCCAGCAGCTTGTATAGCGGGGGGGCAGATACGCAGTATTTT; CDR3aa: CASSLYSGGADTQYF
abundance: -; v_gene: TRBV13; j_gene: TRBJ2-3; d_gene: -; CDR3nt: TGTGCCAGCAGCTTCCCTCCGGCGGGCACGCTCAGAGATACGCAGTATTTT; CDR3aa: CASSFPPAGTLRDTQYF
abundance: once; v_gene: TRBV5-6; j_gene: TRBJ2-4; d_gene: TRBD1; CDR3nt: TGTGCCAGCAGCCCGGGGACAGGGGGCATGGAGAACATTCAGTACTTC; CDR3aa: CASSPGTGGMENIQYF
abundance: -; v_gene: TRBV5-4; j_gene: TRBJ2-7; d_gene: -; CDR3nt: TGTGCCAGCAGCTTGGCCGGGGCAAACTACGAGCAGTACTTC; CDR3aa: CASSLAGANYEQYF
abundance: -; v_gene: TRBV6-4; j_gene: TRBJ2-1; d_gene: TRBD2; CDR3nt: TGTGCCAGCAACCGACTAGCGGGAGGGGTCAATGAGCAGTTCTTC; CDR3aa: CASNRLAGGVNEQFF
abundance: -; v_gene: TRBV7-8; j_gene: TRBJ2-7; d_gene: -; CDR3nt: TGTGCCAGCAGCCCATCCTACGAGCAGTACTTC; CDR3aa: CASSPSYEQYF
abundance: -; v_gene: TRBV4-2; j_gene: TRBJ1-6; d_gene: -; CDR3nt: TGTGCCAGCAGCCAAAAATTCCCGGGACGGCTAACGGATTCCCCCCTCCACTTT; CDR3aa: CASSQKFPGRLTDSPLHF
abundance: once; v_gene: TRBV28; j_gene: TRBJ1-5; d_gene: -; CDR3nt: TGTGCCAGCACCGTCGACAGGAGATACAATCAGCCCCAGCATTTT; CDR3aa: CASTVDRRYNQPQHF
abundance: -; v_gene: TRBV24-1; j_gene: TRBJ2-5; d_gene: TRBD1; CDR3nt: TGTGCCACCAGTGCCTCGGGGACAGGGGTGCGGGAGACCCAGTACTTC; CDR3aa: CATSASGTGVRETQYF
abundance: -; v_gene: TRBV10-3; j_gene: TRBJ2-7; d_gene: -; CDR3nt: TGTGCCATCAGTGAGGGACAGTTTACAGGCTCCTACGAGCAGTACTTC; CDR3aa: CAISEGQFTGSYEQYF
abundance: -; v_gene: TRBV28; j_gene: TRBJ1-4; d_gene: TRBD1; CDR3nt: TGTGCCAGCAGTTTCCGGGACAGGGTCGGGGAAAAACTGTTTTTT; CDR3aa: CASSFRDRVGEKLFF
abundance: -; v_gene: TRBV27; j_gene: TRBJ2-7; d_gene: TRBD2; CDR3nt: TGTGCCAGCAGTTCCTTACTAGCGGGGGGGCCATACGAGCAGTACTTC; CDR3aa: CASSSLLAGGPYEQYF
abundance: -; v_gene: TRBV2; j_gene: TRBJ2-2; d_gene: -; CDR3nt: TGTGCCAGCAGGGCCCTAGATTCCGGGGAGCTGTTTTTT; CDR3aa: CASRALDSGELFF
abundance: -; v_gene: TRBV30; j_gene: TRBJ1-3; d_gene: -; CDR3nt: TGTGCCTGGAGTCCCTCAAAGTTCTCTGGAAACACCATATATTTT; CDR3aa: CAWSPSKFSGNTIYF
abundance: -; v_gene: TRBV6-5; j_gene: TRBJ2-5; d_gene: -; CDR3nt: TGTGCCAGCCGGACCGGAGACAGTCAAGAGACCCAGTACTTC; CDR3aa: CASRTGDSQETQYF
abundance: -; v_gene: TRBV11-3; j_gene: TRBJ2-2; d_gene: TRBD2; CDR3nt: TGTGCCAGCACCACACTAGCGGGGGGTGACACCGGGGAGCTGTTTTTT; CDR3aa: CASTTLAGGDTGELFF
abundance: -; v_gene: TRBV19; j_gene: TRBJ1-1; d_gene: -; CDR3nt: TGTGCCAGTAGTATTCTCTCGGGAGACACTGAAGCTTTCTTT; CDR3aa: CASSILSGDTEAFF
abundance: few; v_gene: TRBV4-3; j_gene: TRBJ2-7; d_gene: TRBD1; CDR3nt: TGCGCCAGCAGCCAAGTGAAGGGACAGGTTCGGCATCTCCACGAGCAGTACTTC; CDR3aa: CASSQVKGQVRHLHEQYF
abundance: -; v_gene: TRBV30; j_gene: TRBJ2-3; d_gene: TRBD2; CDR3nt: TGTGCCTTGGGACTAGCGGGAGGTACAGATACGCAGTATTTT; CDR3aa: CALGLAGGTDTQYF
abundance: -; v_gene: TRBV28; j_gene: TRBJ2-1; d_gene: TRBD2; CDR3nt: TGTGCCAGCAGTTCCGGGACTAGCAGCTCCTACAATGAGCAGTTCTTC; CDR3aa: CASSSGTSSSYNEQFF
abundance: -; v_gene: TRBV2; j_gene: TRBJ1-4; d_gene: -; CDR3nt: TGTGCCAGCAGGAAAGGGGGGTTGGCTGAAAAACTGTTTTTT; CDR3aa: CASRKGGLAEKLFF
abundance: once; v_gene: TRBV11-2; j_gene: TRBJ2-7; d_gene: TRBD2; CDR3nt: TGTGCCAGCAGCTTAATTTGGAGTTCTAGCGGGGCCTACGAGCAGTACTTC; CDR3aa: CASSLIWSSSGAYEQYF
abundance: -; v_gene: TRBV6-2/TRBV6-3; j_gene: TRBJ1-5; d_gene: TRBD1; CDR3nt: TGTGCCAGCAGTTATTTCGGACAGGGGAAGAGGAGCAATCAGCCCCAGCATTTT; CDR3aa: CASSYFGQGKRSNQPQHF
abundance: few; v_gene: TRBV12-3/TRBV12-4; j_gene: TRBJ2-7; d_gene: -; CDR3nt: TGTGCCAGCAGTTTAGCGACGGTCGAGCAGTACTTC; CDR3aa: CASSLATVEQYF
abundance: few; v_gene: TRBV30; j_gene: TRBJ2-7; d_gene: TRBD2; CDR3nt: TGTGCCTGGAGTGTGGGTAGCGGGAGGAGCGAGCAGTACTTC; CDR3aa: CAWSVGSGRSEQYF
abundance: once; v_gene: TRBV28; j_gene: TRBJ1-1; d_gene: -; CDR3nt: TGTGCCAGCAGTTTCGACCGTGAAGCTTTCTTT; CDR3aa: CASSFDREAFF
abundance: -; v_gene: TRBV10-3; j_gene: TRBJ2-7; d_gene: TRBD1; CDR3nt: TGTGCCATCAGTGTGGGACAGGGGTCCTACGAGCAGTACTTC; CDR3aa: CAISVGQGSYEQYF
abundance: -; v_gene: TRBV7-2; j_gene: TRBJ2-6; d_gene: TRBD2; CDR3nt: TGTGCCAGCAGCTTAGCGGGGGGGTTCTCTGGGGCCAACGTCCTGACTTTC; CDR3aa: CASSLAGGFSGANVLTF
abundance: -; v_gene: TRBV4-3; j_gene: TRBJ2-2; d_gene: -; CDR3nt: TGCGCCAGCAGCCAAGGGCGCCACACCGGGGAGCTGTTTTTT; CDR3aa: CASSQGRHTGELFF
abundance: -; v_gene: TRBV15; j_gene: TRBJ1-1; d_gene: TRBD1; CDR3nt: TGTGCCACCAGCAGAGGATCAGGGGGCAATGAAGCTTTCTTT; CDR3aa: CATSRGSGGNEAFF
abundance: -; v_gene: TRBV10-2; j_gene: TRBJ2-7; d_gene: -; CDR3nt: TGCGCCAGCAAGGCGGGGTCAACCTACGAGCAGTACTTC; CDR3aa: CASKAGSTYEQYF
abundance: -; v_gene: TRBV5-6; j_gene: TRBJ1-6; d_gene: -; CDR3nt: TGTGCCAGCAGCACTTGGTCCGGGACGGCTGGATCACCCCTCCACTTT; CDR3aa: CASSTWSGTAGSPLHF
abundance: -; v_gene: TRBV19; j_gene: TRBJ2-5; d_gene: -; CDR3nt: TGTGCCAGTACTTCAACTTCCGAGGAGACCCAGTACTTC; CDR3aa: CASTSTSEETQYF
abundance: few; v_gene: TRBV7-3; j_gene: TRBJ2-4; d_gene: -; CDR3nt: TGTGCCAGCAGCAAAGACCAAAACATTCAGTACTTC; CDR3aa: CASSKDQNIQYF
abundance: -; v_gene: TRBV19; j_gene: TRBJ2-7; d_gene: TRBD1; CDR3nt: TGTGCCAGTAGTATTGGGTACAGGGGAGCCTACGAGCAGTACTTC; CDR3aa: CASSIGYRGAYEQYF
abundance: -; v_gene: TRBV28; j_gene: TRBJ1-6; d_gene: TRBD1; CDR3nt: TGTGCCAGCAGTCGTGGGACAGGGGGGAATTCACCCCTCCACTTT; CDR3aa: CASSRGTGGNSPLHF
abundance: -; v_gene: TRBV28; j_gene: TRBJ1-2; d_gene: -; CDR3nt: TGTGCCAGCAGTCGTCAGGATTATGGCTACACCTTC; CDR3aa: CASSRQDYGYTF
abundance: -; v_gene: TRBV6-2/TRBV6-3; j_gene: TRBJ1-1; d_gene: -; CDR3nt: TGTGCCAGCAGTTACTCCCCCTCGGGGGGTTTTGAAGCTTTCTTT; CDR3aa: CASSYSPSGGFEAFF
abundance: -; v_gene: TRBV7-9; j_gene: TRBJ2-3; d_gene: -; CDR3nt: TGTGCCAGCAGCTTAGCACCGCGAGATACGCAGTATTTT; CDR3aa: CASSLAPRDTQYF
abundance: few; v_gene: TRBV5-1; j_gene: TRBJ1-6; d_gene: TRBD1; CDR3nt: TGCGCCAGCAGCTTCAACAGGGGGTACAATTCACCCCTCCACTTT; CDR3aa: CASSFNRGYNSPLHF
abundance: -; v_gene: TRBV30; j_gene: TRBJ1-6; d_gene: -; CDR3nt: TGTGCCTGGGATTCTGGGCAGCCCAATTCACCCCTCCACTTT; CDR3aa: CAWDSGQPNSPLHF
abundance: -; v_gene: TRBV6-4; j_gene: TRBJ2-7; d_gene: TRBD2; CDR3nt: TGTGCCAGCAGTACTACTAGCGGGAGCTCCTACGAGCAGTACTTC; CDR3aa: CASSTTSGSSYEQYF
abundance: many; v_gene: TRBV2; j_gene: TRBJ2-7; d_gene: -; CDR3nt: TGTGCCAGCAGTGCAGGACAGATACGAGACGAGCAGTACTTC; CDR3aa: CASSAGQIRDEQYF
abundance: -; v_gene: TRBV4-1; j_gene: TRBJ2-1; d_gene: -; CDR3nt: TGCGCCAGCAGCCATGTTACCGGGACGTCAACCATGGCGCAGTTCTTC; CDR3aa: CASSHVTGTSTMAQFF
abundance: -; v_gene: TRBV5-4; j_gene: TRBJ2-4; d_gene: -; CDR3nt: TGTGCCAGCAGCTTGGACACTCTAGGGGCCAAAAACATTCAGTACTTC; CDR3aa: CASSLDTLGAKNIQYF